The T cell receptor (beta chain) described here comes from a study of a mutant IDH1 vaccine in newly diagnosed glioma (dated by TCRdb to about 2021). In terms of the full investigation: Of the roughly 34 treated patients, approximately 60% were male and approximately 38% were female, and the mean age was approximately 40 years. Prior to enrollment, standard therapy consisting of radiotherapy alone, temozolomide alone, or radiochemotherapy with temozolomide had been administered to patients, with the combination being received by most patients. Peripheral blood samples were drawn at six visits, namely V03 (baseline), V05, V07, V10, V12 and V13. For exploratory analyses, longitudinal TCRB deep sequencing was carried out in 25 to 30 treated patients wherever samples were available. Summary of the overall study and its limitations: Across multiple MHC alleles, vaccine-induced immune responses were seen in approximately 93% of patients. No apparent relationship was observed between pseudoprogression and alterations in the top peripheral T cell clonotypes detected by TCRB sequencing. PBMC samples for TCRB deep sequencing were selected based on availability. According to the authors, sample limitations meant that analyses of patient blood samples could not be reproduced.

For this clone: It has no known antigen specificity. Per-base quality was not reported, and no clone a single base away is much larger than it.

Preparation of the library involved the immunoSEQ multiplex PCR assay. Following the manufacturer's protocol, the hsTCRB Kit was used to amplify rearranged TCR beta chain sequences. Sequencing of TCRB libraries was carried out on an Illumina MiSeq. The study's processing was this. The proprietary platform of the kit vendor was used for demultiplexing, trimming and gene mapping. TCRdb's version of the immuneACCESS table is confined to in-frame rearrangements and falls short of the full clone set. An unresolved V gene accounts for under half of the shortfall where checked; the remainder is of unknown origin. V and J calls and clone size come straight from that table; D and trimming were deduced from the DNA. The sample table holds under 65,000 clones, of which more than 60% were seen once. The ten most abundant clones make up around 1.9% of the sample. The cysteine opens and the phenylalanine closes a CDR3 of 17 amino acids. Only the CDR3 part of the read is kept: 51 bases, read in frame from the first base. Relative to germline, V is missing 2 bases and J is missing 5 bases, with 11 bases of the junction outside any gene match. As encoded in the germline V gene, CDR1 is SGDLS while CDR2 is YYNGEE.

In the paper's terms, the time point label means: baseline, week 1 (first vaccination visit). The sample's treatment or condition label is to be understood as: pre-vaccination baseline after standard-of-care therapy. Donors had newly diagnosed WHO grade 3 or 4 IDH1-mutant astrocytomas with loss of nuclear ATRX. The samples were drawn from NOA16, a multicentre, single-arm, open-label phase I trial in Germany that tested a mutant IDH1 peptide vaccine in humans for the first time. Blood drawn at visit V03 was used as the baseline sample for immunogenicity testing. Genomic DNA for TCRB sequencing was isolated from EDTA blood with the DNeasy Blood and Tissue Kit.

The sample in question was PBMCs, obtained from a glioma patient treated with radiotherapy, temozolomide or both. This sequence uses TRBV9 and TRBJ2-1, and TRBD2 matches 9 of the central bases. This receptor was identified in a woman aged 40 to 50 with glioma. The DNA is TGTGCCAGCAGCGTCGCTTCTCAAAGCGGGGGGCACAATGAGCAGTTCTTC. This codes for CASSVASQSGGHNEQFF.